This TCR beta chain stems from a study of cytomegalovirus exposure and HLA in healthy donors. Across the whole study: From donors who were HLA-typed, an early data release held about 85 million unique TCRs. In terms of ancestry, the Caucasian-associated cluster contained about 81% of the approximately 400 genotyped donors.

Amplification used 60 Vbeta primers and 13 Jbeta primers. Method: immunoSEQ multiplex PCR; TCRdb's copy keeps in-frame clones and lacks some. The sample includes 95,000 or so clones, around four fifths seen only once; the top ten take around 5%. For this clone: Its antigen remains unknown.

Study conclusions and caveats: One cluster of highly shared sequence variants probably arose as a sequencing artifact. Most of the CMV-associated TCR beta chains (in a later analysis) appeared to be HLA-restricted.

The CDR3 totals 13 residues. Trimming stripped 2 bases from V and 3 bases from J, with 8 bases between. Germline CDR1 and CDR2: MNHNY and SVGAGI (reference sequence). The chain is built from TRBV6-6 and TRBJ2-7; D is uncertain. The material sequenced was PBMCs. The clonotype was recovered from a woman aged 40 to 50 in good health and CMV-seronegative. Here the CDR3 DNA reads TGTGCCAGCAGTTACACCGAACTCTACGAGCAGTACTTC. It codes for CASSYTELYEQYF.